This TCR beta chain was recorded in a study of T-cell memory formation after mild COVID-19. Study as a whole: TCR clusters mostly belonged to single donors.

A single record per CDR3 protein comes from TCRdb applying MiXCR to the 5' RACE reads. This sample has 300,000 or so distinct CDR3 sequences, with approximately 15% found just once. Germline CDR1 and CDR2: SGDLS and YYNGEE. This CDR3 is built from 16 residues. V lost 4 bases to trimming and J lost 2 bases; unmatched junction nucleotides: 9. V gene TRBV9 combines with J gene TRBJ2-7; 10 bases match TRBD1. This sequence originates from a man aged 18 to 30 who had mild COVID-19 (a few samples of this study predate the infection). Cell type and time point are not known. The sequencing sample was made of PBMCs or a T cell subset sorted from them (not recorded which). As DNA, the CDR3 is TGTGCCAGCAGCCGAGACCCAGGACAGGGGGCCTACGAGCAGTACTTC. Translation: CASSRDPGQGAYEQYF.